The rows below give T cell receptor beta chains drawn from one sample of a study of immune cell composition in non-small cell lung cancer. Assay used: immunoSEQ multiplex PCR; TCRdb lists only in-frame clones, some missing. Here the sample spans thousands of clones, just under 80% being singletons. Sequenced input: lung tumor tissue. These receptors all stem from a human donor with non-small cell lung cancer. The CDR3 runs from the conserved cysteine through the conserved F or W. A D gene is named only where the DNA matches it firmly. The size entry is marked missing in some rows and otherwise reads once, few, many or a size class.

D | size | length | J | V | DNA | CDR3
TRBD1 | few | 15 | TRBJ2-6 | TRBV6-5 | TGTGCCAGCAGTTACAGGGGGCCTGGGGCCAACGTCCTGACTTTC | CASSYRGPGANVLTF
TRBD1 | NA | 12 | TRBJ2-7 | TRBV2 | TGTGCCACTACTACAGGGGCCTACGAGCAGTACTTC | CATTTGAYEQYF
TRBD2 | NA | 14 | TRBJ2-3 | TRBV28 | TGTGCCAGCAAGCCTAGCGGAGGCACAGATACGCAGTATTTT | CASKPSGGTDTQYF
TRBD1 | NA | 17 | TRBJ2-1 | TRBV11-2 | TGTGCCAGCAGCTTACGTGGATCAGGGCAGGGGGCCTATGAGCAGTTCTTC | CASSLRGSGQGAYEQFF
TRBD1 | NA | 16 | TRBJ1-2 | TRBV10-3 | TGTGCCATCAGTGAGGCAGGGGGCAGGCGGAGCTATGGCTACACCTTC | CAISEAGGRRSYGYTF
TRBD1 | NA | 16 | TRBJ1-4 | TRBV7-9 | TGTGCCAGCAGCTTGGGGACAGGGTTATCGAATGAAAAACTGTTTTTT | CASSLGTGLSNEKLFF
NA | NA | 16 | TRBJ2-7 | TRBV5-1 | TGCGCCAGCAGCTTGGATAACGCTAGCCCTTTCTACGAGCAGTACTTC | CASSLDNASPFYEQYF
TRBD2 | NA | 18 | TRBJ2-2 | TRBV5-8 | TGTGCCAGCAGCTTTGTTCGACTAGCGGGAGCTTATACCGGGGAGCTGTTTTTT | CASSFVRLAGAYTGELFF
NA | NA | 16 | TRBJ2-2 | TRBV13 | TGTGCCAGCAGCTTAGCGGGGGGCACCTTCACCGGGGAGCTGTTTTTT | CASSLAGGTFTGELFF
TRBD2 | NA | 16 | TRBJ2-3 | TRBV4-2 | TGTGCCAGCAGCCAAGACGGGCTAGCGGGCACAGATACGCAGTATTTT | CASSQDGLAGTDTQYF
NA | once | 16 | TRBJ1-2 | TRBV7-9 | TGTGCCAGCAGCTTAGAGTGGGCCGAGGGGGACTATGGCTACACCTTC | CASSLEWAEGDYGYTF
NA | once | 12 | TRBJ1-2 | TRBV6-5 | TGTGCCAGCAGTCATGACAGCTATGGCTACACCTTC | CASSHDSYGYTF
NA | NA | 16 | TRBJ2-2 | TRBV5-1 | TGCGCCAGCAGCACGGAGGGGGCCCACGGGACCGGGGAGCTGTTTTTT | CASSTEGAHGTGELFF
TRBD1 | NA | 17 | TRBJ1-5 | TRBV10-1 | TGCGCCAGCAGAAGCGCGCGGGACAGAGGTAGCAATCAGCCCCAGCATTTT | CASRSARDRGSNQPQHF
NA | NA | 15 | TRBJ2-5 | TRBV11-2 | TGTGCCAGCAGCTTAGGTGGAACAGGGATGGAGACCCAGTACTTC | CASSLGGTGMETQYF
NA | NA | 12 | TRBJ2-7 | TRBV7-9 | TGTGCCAGCAGCCAGGGATCCTTTGAGCAGTACTTC | CASSQGSFEQYF
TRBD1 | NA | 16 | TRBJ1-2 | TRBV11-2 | TGTGCCAGCAGCCCAGACGGACAGGGGGTGCTCTATGGCTACACCTTC | CASSPDGQGVLYGYTF
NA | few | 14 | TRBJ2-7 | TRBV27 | TGTGCCAGCAGCCCCTCCGGGTTAACCTACGAGCAGTACTTC | CASSPSGLTYEQYF
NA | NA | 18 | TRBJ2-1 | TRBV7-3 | TGTGCCAGCAGCCGAGCCGACAGCCATTCGCCCTATTACAATGAGCAGTTCTTC | CASSRADSHSPYYNEQFF
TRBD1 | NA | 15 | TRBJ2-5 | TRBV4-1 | TGCGCCAGCAGCCAAAGGACAGGGGCCGGGGAGACCCAGTACTTC | CASSQRTGAGETQYF
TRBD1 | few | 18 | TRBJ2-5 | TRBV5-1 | TGCGCCAGCAGCTTGAATGTCCAAGGACAGGGGAAGGGGGAGACCCAGTACTTC | CASSLNVQGQGKGETQYF
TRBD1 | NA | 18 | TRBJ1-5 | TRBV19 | TGTGCCAGTAGTGATCCGGGACAGGGAGGAGGTAGCAATCAGCCCCAGCATTTT | CASSDPGQGGGSNQPQHF